This TCR beta chain was sequenced in a study of blood T cell repertoires in COVID-19. Study as a whole: There were acute and convalescent COVID-19 samples, and they came from the United States, Italy and Spain. In each case, the material was cDNA or gDNA derived from T cells, B-cell-depleted T cells, or PBMCs.

Original handling: From reference gene primer amplification, estimates of nucleated cell counts were derived. Sequencing was performed with immunoSEQ multiplex PCR; in TCRdb, only in-frame clones are kept and a portion is missing. The V and J calls and clone size come from that table; D and trimming were worked out from the DNA. The table includes approximately 56,000 clones, approximately 89% detected once. V was clipped by 1 base and J by 4 bases, with 8 bases between them. This CDR3 is built from 14 residues. Germline loops: CDR1 SGHTA, CDR2 FQGNSA. The chain is built from TRBV7-2 and TRBJ2-1; maybe TRBD1 (6 bases). Sequencing was done on a sample of peripheral blood. The sequence came from a man older than 75 with active or convalescent COVID-19. The CDR3 region has the DNA TGTGCCAGCAGCTTAGTTAGGGGGTACAATGAGCAGTTCTTC. Its protein is CASSLVRGYNEQFF.